This T cell receptor (beta chain) was found in a study of blood T cell repertoires in COVID-19. For the study at large: Specimens from acute and convalescent COVID-19 originated in the United States, Italy and Spain. In each case, the material was cDNA or gDNA derived from T cells, B-cell-depleted T cells, or PBMCs.

The CDR3 has 14 amino acids. V lost 0 bases and J 7 bases, leaving 10 bases between the germline ends. In germline, CDR1 is MNHEY, CDR2 SMNVEV (reference sequence). Authors' analysis steps: How many nucleated cells were present was estimated from reference gene primer amplification. Measured with immunoSEQ multiplex PCR; TCRdb has only the in-frame clones, and not every one. The V and J calls and clone size come from that table; D and trimming were worked out from the DNA. Of about 210,000 clones detected, over 70% appear once; the ten largest clones hold roughly 2.9%. Only one count was recorded for this clone.

Sequenced sample: peripheral blood. The V and J genes are TRBV27 and TRBJ1-3; the D gene is possibly TRBD1 (5 bases). The sequence was obtained from a man in his fifties or sixties with active or convalescent COVID-19. As DNA, the CDR3 is TGTGCCAGCAGTTTATCGGACACCCATAACACCATATATTTT. Its protein is CASSLSDTHNTIYF.